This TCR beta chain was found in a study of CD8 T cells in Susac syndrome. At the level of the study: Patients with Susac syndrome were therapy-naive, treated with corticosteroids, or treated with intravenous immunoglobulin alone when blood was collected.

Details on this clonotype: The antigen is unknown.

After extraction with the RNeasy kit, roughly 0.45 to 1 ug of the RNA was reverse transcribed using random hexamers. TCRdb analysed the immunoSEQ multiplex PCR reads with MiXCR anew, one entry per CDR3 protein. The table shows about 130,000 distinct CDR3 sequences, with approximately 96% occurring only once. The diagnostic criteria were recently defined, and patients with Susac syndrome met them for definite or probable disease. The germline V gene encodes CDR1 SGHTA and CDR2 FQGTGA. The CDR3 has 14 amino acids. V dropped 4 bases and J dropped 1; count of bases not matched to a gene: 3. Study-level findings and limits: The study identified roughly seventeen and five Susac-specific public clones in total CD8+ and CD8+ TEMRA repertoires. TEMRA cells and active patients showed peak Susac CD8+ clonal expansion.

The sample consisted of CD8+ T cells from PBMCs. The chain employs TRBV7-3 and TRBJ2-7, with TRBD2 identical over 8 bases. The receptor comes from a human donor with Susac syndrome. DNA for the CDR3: TGTGCCAGCAGCTCCTCTAGCGGGTCCTACGAGCAGTACTTC. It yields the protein CASSSSSGSYEQYF.